Shown below are 10 T cell receptor beta chains from a single sample sequenced in a study of blood T cells in healthy people across ages. It was with a sample-barcoded 5' primer and a J-beta primer mix that a second PCR of about 6 to 11 cycles was run. TCRdb called the 5' RACE reads again in MiXCR, with one record for every CDR3 protein. The table shows roughly 1.7 million distinct CDR3 sequences, with 30% to 40% occurring only once. The sample comprised blood. Receptors were obtained from a woman in her 30s in good health.

This clonotype was observed a handful of times. The J gene is TRBJ1-2, the V gene TRBV20-1, with D possibly matching TRBD1 (6 bases). V was cut by 1 base and J by 8 bases, with 14 bases left in between. CDR3 size: 13 residues. From germline, CDR1 is DFQATT and CDR2 SNEGSKA (reference sequence). The CDR3 reads CSARAPGGGGYTF. As DNA, the CDR3 is TGCAGTGCTAGAGCTCCCGGGGGCGGCGGCTACACCTTC.

The chain combines TRBV4-1 with TRBJ2-5, with D maybe TRBD2 (6 bases). V lost 1 base and J lost 7, with 13 bases in between. CDR1 and CDR2 from the germline V gene are MGHRA and YSYEKL. This CDR3 region has 14 residues. Written as DNA, the CDR3 is TGCGCCAGCAGCCAAGGTCTGGCGGGATGGACCCAGTACTTC. Translating it yields CASSQGLAGWTQYF.

The chain combines TRBV6-1 with TRBJ1-6; D is ambiguous. Germline lookup yields CDR1 MNHNS and CDR2 SASEGT. The CDR3 sequence is 16 residues long. Trimming shortened V by 4 bases and J by 0 bases, and 10 bases separated the two germline ends. The CDR3 protein is CASSGFGSSYNSPLHF. The CDR3 DNA is TGTGCCAGCAGTGGATTCGGTAGCTCCTATAATTCACCCCTCCACTTT.

V usage is TRBV5-1 and J usage is TRBJ2-7; TRBD1 aligns across 7 bases. Germline trimming cut 0 bases from V and 0 bases from J; bases unmatched to any gene: 12. There are 18 residues in the CDR3. CDR1 is SGHRS, CDR2 YFSETQ, per germline. CDR3 protein: CASSLETTGSSFSYEQYF. The CDR3 coding sequence is TGCGCCAGCAGCTTGGAGACGACAGGGTCCTCCTTCTCCTACGAGCAGTACTTC.

The rearrangement links TRBV9 to TRBJ1-1, with no clear D. Looked up from germline, CDR1 is SGDLS and CDR2 is YYNGEE. The CDR3 totals 13 residues. Between the trimmed V and J ends, which lost 4 bases and 4 bases, there was a span of 11 bases. Here the CDR3 DNA reads TGTGCCAGCAGCTCCCAGCTGGGCACTGAAGCTTTCTTT. This sequence encodes CASSSQLGTEAFF.

The chain links TRBV20-1 to TRBJ2-1; 11 nucleotides match TRBD2. V shed 5 bases, J shed 9 bases, and the junction held 12 bases outside the gene matches. Germline lookup yields CDR1 DFQATT and CDR2 SNEGSKA (reference sequence). The CDR3 is made up of 15 amino acids. CDR3 sequence (DNA): TGCAGTGCTCCGACCTTTAGCGGGGGGGCCGGTGAGCAGTTCTTC. Translated, it gives CSAPTFSGGAGEQFF.

The CDR3 DNA reads TGTGCCAGCAGCCATCACCGTTTGGGGGAGACCCAGTACTTC. This encodes CASSHHRLGETQYF. The chain links TRBV3-1 to TRBJ2-5, with D unclear. Germline values: CDR1 LGHDT, CDR2 YNNKEL (reference sequence). Deletions cut 3 bases from V and 5 bases from J, with 13 bases between. This CDR3 region has 14 residues.

The chain has TRBV7-2 and TRBJ1-2, with no clear D. Germline V CDR1 and CDR2: SGHTA, FQGNSA. The CDR3 covers 13 residues. V lost 1 base and J 6 bases, leaving 9 bases between the germline ends. CDR3 DNA sequence: TGTGCCAGCAGCTTAGTCGAGGTTAATGGCTACACCTTC. It yields the protein CASSLVEVNGYTF. Looking up the rest from reference TRBV7-2 and TRBJ1-2 gives the full variable domain: GAGVSQSPSNKVTEKGKDVELRCDPISGHTALYWYRQSLGQGLEFLIYFQGNSAPDKSGLPSDRFSAERTGGSVSTLTIQRTQQEDSAVYLCASSLVEVNGYTFGSGTRLTVV.

This clonotype was counted only a few times. The chain joins TRBV27 to TRBJ1-6; no clear D gene. The V end was cut by 5 bases, the J end by 14 bases, with 16 bases between. CDR3 length equals 13 residues. Germline CDR1 reads MNHEY; CDR2 reads SMNVEV (reference sequence). As DNA, the CDR3 is TGTGCCAGCAGTCTTCCCAGTCTGCGGGCCCTCCACTTT. This encodes CASSLPSLRALHF.

This clonotype has just a few counts. The chain combines TRBV10-3 with TRBJ2-2; TRBD2 agrees at 9 bases. CDR1 and CDR2 (germline): ENHRY, SYGVKD. This CDR3 has 18 amino acids. The V and J ends lost 6 bases and 4 bases, in that order; junction bases with no gene match: 15. Here the CDR3 reads CAISVASGKNSRTGELFF. DNA of the CDR3: TGTGCCATCAGCGTTGCTAGCGGGAAGAACTCCCGCACCGGGGAGCTGTTTTTT.